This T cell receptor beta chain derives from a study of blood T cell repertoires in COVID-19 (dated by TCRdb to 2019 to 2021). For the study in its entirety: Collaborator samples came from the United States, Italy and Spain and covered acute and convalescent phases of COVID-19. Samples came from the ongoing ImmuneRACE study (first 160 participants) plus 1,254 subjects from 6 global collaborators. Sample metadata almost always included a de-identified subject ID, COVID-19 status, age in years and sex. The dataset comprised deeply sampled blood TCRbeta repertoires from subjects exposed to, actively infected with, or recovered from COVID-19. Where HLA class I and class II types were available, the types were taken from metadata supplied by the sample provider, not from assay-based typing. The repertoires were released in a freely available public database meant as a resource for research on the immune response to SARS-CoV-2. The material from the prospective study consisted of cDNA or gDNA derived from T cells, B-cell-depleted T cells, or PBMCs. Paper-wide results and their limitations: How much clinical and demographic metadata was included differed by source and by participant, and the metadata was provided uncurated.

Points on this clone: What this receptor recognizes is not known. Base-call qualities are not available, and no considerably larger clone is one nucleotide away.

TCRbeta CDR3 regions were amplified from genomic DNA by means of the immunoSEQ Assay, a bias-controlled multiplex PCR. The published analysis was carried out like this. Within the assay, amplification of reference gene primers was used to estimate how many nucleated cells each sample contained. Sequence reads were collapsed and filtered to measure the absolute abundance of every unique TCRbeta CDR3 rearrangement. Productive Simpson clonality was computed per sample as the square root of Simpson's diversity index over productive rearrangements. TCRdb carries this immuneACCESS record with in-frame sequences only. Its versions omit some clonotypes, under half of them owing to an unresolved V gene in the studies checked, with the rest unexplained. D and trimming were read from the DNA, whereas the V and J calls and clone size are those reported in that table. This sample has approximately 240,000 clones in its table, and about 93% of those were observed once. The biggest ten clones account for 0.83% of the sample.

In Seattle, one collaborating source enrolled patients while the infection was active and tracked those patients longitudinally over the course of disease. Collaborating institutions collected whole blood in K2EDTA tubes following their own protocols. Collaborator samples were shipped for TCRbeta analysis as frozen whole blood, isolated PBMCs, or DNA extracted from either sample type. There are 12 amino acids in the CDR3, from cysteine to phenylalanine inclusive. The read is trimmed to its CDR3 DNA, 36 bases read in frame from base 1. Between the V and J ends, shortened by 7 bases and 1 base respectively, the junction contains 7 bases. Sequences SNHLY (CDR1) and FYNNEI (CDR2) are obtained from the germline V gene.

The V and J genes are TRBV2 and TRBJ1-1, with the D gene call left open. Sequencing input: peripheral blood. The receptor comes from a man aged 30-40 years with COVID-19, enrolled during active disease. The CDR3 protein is CASTTENTEAFF. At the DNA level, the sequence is TGTGCCAGCACTACCGAGAACACTGAAGCTTTCTTT.